These T cell receptor beta chains were read from a single sample in a study of blood T cells in healthy people across ages. TCRdb re-derived calls from the 5' RACE reads in MiXCR, one entry per CDR3 protein. The repertoire holds roughly 650,000 distinct CDR3 sequences, with roughly 32% as singletons. The specimen was blood. Receptor source: an elderly woman in good health. Each CDR3 is given with its conserved first and last residue. A D gene is named only where the DNA matches it firmly. The size field is filled for only some rows; it gives once, few, many or a size class.

cdr3_length: 17; j_call: TRBJ1-1; clone_size: -; d_call: -; v_call: TRBV11-2; cdr3_aa: CASSRAGMVSMNTEAFF; cdr3_nt: TGTGCCAGCAGCCGAGCCGGCATGGTTTCTATGAACACTGAAGCTTTCTTT
cdr3_length: 18; j_call: TRBJ2-5; clone_size: -; d_call: TRBD2; v_call: TRBV7-9; cdr3_aa: CASSAELAGGPRRETQYF; cdr3_nt: TGTGCCAGCAGCGCAGAACTAGCGGGGGGGCCGAGAAGGGAGACCCAGTACTTC
cdr3_length: 18; j_call: TRBJ2-3; clone_size: once; d_call: TRBD2; v_call: TRBV7-2; cdr3_aa: CASSSSPTSGGRTDTQYF; cdr3_nt: TGTGCCAGCAGCTCCTCCCCGACTAGCGGGGGTCGCACAGATACGCAGTATTTT
cdr3_length: 14; j_call: TRBJ1-4; clone_size: many; d_call: -; v_call: TRBV5-5; cdr3_aa: CASTPVSGFGQLFF; cdr3_nt: TGTGCCAGCACCCCAGTCAGCGGTTTCGGCCAACTGTTTTTT
cdr3_length: 15; j_call: TRBJ2-5; clone_size: -; d_call: TRBD2; v_call: TRBV6-2/TRBV6-3; cdr3_aa: CASSYAGTTRETQYF; cdr3_nt: TGTGCCAGCAGTTACGCCGGGACTACCAGAGAGACCCAGTACTTC
cdr3_length: 14; j_call: TRBJ2-3; clone_size: -; d_call: -; v_call: TRBV30; cdr3_aa: CTWSGGGLADTQYF; cdr3_nt: TGTACCTGGAGTGGTGGGGGGCTCGCAGATACGCAGTATTTT
cdr3_length: 13; j_call: TRBJ2-5; clone_size: few; d_call: -; v_call: TRBV6-6; cdr3_aa: CASILGGQETQYF; cdr3_nt: TGTGCCAGCATCCTGGGGGGCCAAGAGACCCAGTACTTC
cdr3_length: 13; j_call: TRBJ1-5; clone_size: -; d_call: -; v_call: TRBV6-2/TRBV6-3; cdr3_aa: CASSSAINRPQHF; cdr3_nt: TGTGCCAGCAGTTCCGCGATAAATCGGCCCCAGCATTTT
cdr3_length: 13; j_call: TRBJ1-3; clone_size: -; d_call: -; v_call: TRBV6-6; cdr3_aa: CASRGGTGNTIYF; cdr3_nt: TGTGCCAGCCGAGGGGGAACTGGAAACACCATATATTTT
cdr3_length: 13; j_call: TRBJ2-7; clone_size: -; d_call: -; v_call: TRBV3-1; cdr3_aa: CASSQAGGGEQYF; cdr3_nt: TGTGCCAGCAGCCAAGCTGGCGGAGGCGAGCAGTACTTC
cdr3_length: 18; j_call: TRBJ2-6; clone_size: many; d_call: -; v_call: TRBV7-9; cdr3_aa: CASSPLGGGASGANVLTF; cdr3_nt: TGTGCCAGCAGCCCCCTGGGAGGTGGGGCCTCTGGGGCCAACGTCCTGACTTTC
cdr3_length: 16; j_call: TRBJ2-3; clone_size: many; d_call: TRBD2; v_call: TRBV3-1; cdr3_aa: CASSQALGGYTDTQYF; cdr3_nt: TGTGCCAGCAGCCAAGCCTTGGGGGGGTACACAGATACGCAGTATTTT
cdr3_length: 17; j_call: TRBJ2-5; clone_size: -; d_call: -; v_call: TRBV7-9; cdr3_aa: CASSLPMGLLGSETQYF; cdr3_nt: TGTGCCAGCAGCCTACCGATGGGTCTACTCGGTTCGGAGACCCAGTACTTC
cdr3_length: 15; j_call: TRBJ2-1; clone_size: many; d_call: TRBD1; v_call: TRBV5-6; cdr3_aa: CASSYTGTGANEQFF; cdr3_nt: TGTGCCAGCAGCTATACCGGGACAGGGGCCAATGAGCAGTTCTTC
cdr3_length: 17; j_call: TRBJ2-6; clone_size: many; d_call: -; v_call: TRBV27; cdr3_aa: CASSPTGQNSGANVLTF; cdr3_nt: TGTGCCAGCAGCCCCACAGGGCAGAACTCTGGGGCCAACGTCCTGACTTTC
cdr3_length: 14; j_call: TRBJ1-4; clone_size: many; d_call: -; v_call: TRBV10-3; cdr3_aa: CATRGEATNEKLFF; cdr3_nt: TGTGCCACCCGGGGGGAAGCAACTAATGAAAAACTGTTTTTT